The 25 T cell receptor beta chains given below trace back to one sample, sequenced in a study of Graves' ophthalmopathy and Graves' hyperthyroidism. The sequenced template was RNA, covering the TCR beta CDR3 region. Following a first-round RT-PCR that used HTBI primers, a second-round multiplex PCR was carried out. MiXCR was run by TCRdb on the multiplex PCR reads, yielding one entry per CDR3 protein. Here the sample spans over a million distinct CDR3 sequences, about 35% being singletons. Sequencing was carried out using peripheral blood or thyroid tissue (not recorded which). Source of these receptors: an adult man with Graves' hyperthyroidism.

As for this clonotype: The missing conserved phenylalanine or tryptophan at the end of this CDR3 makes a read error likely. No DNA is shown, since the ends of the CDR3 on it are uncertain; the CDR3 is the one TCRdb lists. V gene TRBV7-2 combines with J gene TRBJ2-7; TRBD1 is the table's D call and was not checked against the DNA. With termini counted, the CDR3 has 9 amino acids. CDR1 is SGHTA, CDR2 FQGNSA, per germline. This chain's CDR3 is CASSLQGYS.

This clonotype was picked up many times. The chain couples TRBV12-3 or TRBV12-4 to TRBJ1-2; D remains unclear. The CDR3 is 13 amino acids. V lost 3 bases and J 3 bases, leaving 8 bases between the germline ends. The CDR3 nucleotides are TGTGCCAGCAGTTTTCGACGTGACTATGGCTACACCTTC. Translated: CASSFRRDYGYTF.

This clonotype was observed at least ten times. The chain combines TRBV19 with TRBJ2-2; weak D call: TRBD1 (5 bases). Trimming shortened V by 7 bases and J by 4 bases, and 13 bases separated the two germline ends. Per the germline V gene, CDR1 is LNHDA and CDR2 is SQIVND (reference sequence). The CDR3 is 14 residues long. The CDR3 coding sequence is TGTGCCAGTACCAGCAGGCAGGGCACCGGGGAGCTGTTTTTT. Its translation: CASTSRQGTGELFF.

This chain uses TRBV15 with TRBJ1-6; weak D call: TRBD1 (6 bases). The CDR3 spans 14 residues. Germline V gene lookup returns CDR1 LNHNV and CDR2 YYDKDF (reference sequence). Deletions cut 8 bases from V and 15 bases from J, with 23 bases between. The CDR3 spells CATERDRGANGLHF. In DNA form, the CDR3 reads TGTGCCACCGAGAGGGATAGGGGGGCAAACGGCCTCCACTTT. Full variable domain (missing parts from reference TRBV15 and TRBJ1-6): DAMVIQNPRYQVTQFGKPVTLSCSQTLNHNVMYWYQQKSSQAPKLLFHYYDKDFNNEADTPDNFQSRRPNTSFCFLDIRSPGLGDTAMYLCATERDRGANGLHFGNGTRLTVT.

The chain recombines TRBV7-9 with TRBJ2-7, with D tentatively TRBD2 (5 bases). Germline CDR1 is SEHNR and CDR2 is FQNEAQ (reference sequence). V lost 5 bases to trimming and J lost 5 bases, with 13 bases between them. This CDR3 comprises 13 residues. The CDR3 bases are TGTGCCAGCAGCACCGGGGTGTCCAACGAGCAGTACTTC. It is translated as CASSTGVSNEQYF.

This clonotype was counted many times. As DNA, the CDR3 is TGTGCCAGCAGCATTAACCCGAACACTGAAGCTTTCTTT. Amino acids: CASSINPNTEAFF. The J gene is TRBJ1-1, the V gene TRBV11-2; no clear D. Trimming cost V 5 bases and J 1 base, with 8 bases left between them. This CDR3 comprises 13 residues. Looked up from germline, CDR1 is SGHAT and CDR2 is FQNNGV.

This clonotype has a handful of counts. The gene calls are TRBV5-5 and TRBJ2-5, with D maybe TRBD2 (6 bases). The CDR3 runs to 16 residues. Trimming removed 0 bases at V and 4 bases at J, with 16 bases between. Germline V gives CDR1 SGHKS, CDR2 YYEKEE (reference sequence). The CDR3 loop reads CASSLAAGFYVETQYF. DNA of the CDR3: TGTGCCAGCAGCTTGGCCGCGGGGTTCTACGTAGAGACCCAGTACTTC.

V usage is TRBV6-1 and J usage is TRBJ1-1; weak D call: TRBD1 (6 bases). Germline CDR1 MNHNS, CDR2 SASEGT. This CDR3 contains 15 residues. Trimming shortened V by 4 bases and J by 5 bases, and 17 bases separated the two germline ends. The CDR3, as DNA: TGTGCCAGCAGTGGGGGGCCCTATAAGGGGACTGAAGCTTTCTTT. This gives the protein CASSGGPYKGTEAFF.

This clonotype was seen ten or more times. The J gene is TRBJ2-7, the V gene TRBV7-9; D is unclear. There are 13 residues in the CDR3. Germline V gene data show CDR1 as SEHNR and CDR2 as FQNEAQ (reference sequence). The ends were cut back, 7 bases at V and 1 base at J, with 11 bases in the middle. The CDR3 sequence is CASTFRSSYEQYF. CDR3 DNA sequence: TGTGCCAGCACCTTTCGATCTTCCTACGAGCAGTACTTC. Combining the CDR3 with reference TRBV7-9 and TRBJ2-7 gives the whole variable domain DTGVSQNPRHKITKRGQNVTFRCDPISEHNRLYWYRQTLGQGPEFLTYFQNEAQLEKSRLLSDRFSAERPKGSFSTLEIQRTEQGDSAMYLCASTFRSSYEQYFGPGTRLTVT.

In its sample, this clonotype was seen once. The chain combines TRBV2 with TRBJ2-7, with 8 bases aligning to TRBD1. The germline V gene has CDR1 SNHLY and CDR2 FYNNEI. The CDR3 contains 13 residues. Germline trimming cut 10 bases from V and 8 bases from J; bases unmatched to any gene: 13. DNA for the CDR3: TGTGCCACCGGCGGTGGACAGGGATATCAGCAGTACTTC. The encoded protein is CATGGGQGYQQYF.

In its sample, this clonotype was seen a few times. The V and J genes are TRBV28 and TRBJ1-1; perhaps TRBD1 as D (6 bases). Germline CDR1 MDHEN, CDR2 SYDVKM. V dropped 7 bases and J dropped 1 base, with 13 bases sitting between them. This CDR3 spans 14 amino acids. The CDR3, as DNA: TGTGCCAGCACTAATTGGGGGGCGAACACTGAAGCTTTCTTT. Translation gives CASTNWGANTEAFF.

CDR3: CASCEGYEQYF. As DNA, the CDR3 is TGTGCCAGCTGTGAAGGCTACGAGCAGTACTTC. V gene TRBV28 combines with J gene TRBJ2-7; the D is unclear. This CDR3 comprises 11 residues. Trimming stripped 8 bases from V and 3 bases from J, with 8 bases between. Germline CDR1 reads MDHEN; CDR2 reads SYDVKM.

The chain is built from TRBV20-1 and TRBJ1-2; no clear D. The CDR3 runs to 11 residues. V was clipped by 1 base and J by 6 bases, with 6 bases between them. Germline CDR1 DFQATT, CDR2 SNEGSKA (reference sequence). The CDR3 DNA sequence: TGCAGTGCTAGAGGCCCAGATGGCTACACCTTC. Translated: CSARGPDGYTF.

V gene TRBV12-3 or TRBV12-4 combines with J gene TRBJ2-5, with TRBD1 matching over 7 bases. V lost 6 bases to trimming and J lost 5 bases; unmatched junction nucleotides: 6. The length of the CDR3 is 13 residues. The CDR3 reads CASRSTGYETQYF. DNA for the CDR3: TGTGCCAGCAGGTCGACAGGGTATGAGACCCAGTACTTC.

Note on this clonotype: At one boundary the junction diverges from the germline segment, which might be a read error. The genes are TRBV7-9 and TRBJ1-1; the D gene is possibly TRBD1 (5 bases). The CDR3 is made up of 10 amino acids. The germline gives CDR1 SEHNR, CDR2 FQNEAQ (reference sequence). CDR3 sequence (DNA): TGTGCCAGCAGCTTCGGCGGGGCTTCCTTT. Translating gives CASSFGGASF. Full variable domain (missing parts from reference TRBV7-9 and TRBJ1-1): DTGVSQNPRHKITKRGQNVTFRCDPISEHNRLYWYRQTLGQGPEFLTYFQNEAQLEKSRLLSDRFSAERPKGSFSTLEIQRTEQGDSAMYLCASSFGGASFGQGTRLTVV.

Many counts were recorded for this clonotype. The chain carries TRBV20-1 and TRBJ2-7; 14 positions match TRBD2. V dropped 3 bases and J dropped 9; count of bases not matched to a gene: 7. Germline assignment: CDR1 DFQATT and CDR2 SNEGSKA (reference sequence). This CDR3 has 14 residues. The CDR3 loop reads CSASGTSGRSGQYF. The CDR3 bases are TGCAGTGCTAGTGGGACTAGCGGGAGATCTGGGCAGTACTTC.

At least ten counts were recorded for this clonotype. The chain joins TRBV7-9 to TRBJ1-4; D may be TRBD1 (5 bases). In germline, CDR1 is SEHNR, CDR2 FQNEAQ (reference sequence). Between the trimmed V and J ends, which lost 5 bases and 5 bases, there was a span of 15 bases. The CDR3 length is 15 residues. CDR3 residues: CASSPPGRRNEKLFF. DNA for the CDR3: TGTGCCAGCAGCCCACCGGGACGCCGCAATGAAAAACTGTTTTTT.

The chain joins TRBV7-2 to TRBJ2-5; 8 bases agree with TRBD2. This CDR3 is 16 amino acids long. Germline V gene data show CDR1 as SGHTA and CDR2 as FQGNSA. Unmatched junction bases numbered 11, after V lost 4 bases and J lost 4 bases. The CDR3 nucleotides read TGTGCCAGCAGCTCTACTAGCGGTGTCGGTGGAGAGACCCAGTACTTC. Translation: CASSSTSGVGGETQYF.

For the CDR3, the DNA is TGCGCCAGCAGCACTACAGGGGCTTTCGGGCCACCCAAGAACACTGAAGCTTTCTTT. Its protein is CASSTTGAFGPPKNTEAFF. The chain joins TRBV5-1 to TRBJ1-1, with 7 bases aligning to TRBD1. The germline CDR1 and CDR2 sequences are SGHRS and YFSETQ. The trim removed 4 bases at V and 1 base at J, leaving 19 bases unmatched. This CDR3 region has 19 residues.

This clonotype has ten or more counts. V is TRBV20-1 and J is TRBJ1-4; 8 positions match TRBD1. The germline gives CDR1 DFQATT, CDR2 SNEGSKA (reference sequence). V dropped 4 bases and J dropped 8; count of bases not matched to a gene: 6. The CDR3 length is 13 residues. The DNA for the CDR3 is TGCAGTGCTAAACAGGGGGTCGGAGAAAAACTGTTTTTT. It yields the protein CSAKQGVGEKLFF.

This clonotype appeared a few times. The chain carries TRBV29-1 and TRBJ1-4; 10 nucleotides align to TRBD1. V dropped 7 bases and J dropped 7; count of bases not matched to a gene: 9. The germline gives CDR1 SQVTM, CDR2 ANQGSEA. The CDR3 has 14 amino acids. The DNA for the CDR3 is TGCAGCGCACGAGACAGGGGGCGAAGTGAAAAACTGTTTTTT. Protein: CSARDRGRSEKLFF.

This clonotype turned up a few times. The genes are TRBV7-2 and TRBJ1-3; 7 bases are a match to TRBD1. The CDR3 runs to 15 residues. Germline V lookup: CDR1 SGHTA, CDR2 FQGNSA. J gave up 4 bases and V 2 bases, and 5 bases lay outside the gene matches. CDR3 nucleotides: TGTGCCAGCAGCTTAATGGACAGGAGGGGAAACACCATATATTTT. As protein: CASSLMDRRGNTIYF.

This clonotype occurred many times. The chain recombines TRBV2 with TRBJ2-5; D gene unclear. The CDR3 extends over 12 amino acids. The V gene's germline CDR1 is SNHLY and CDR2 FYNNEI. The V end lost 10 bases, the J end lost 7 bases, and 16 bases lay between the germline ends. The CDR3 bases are TGTGCCACTCTAGACGGAATAGGGACCCAGTACTTC. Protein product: CATLDGIGTQYF.

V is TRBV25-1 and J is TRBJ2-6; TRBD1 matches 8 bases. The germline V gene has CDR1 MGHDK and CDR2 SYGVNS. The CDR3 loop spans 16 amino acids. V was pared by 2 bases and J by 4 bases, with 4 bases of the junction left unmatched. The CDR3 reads CASSETGGAGANVLTF. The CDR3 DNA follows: TGTGCCAGCAGTGAAACAGGGGGAGCCGGGGCCAACGTCCTGACTTTC.

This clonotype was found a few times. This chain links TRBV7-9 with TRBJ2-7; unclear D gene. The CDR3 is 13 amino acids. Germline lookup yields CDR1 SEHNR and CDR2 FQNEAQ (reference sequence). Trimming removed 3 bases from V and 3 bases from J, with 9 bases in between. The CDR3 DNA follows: TGTGCCAGCAGCTTTCAGGTTAACTACGAGCAGTACTTC. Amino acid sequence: CASSFQVNYEQYF. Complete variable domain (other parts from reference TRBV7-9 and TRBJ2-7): DTGVSQNPRHKITKRGQNVTFRCDPISEHNRLYWYRQTLGQGPEFLTYFQNEAQLEKSRLLSDRFSAERPKGSFSTLEIQRTEQGDSAMYLCASSFQVNYEQYFGPGTRLTVT.